This passage covers 30 T cell receptor beta chains from one sample sequenced in a study of low-dose radiotherapy and immunotherapy resistance in tumors. This sample's time point: after trial treatment. Sample treatment: LDRT plus nivolumab, ipilimumab, low-dose cyclophosphamide and aspirin (RACIN trial). cDNA synthesis used a TRAV/TRBV-specific primer set for both chains. TCR amplification used approximately 19 PCR cycles, a constant-region primer and a V-primer adapter. TCRdb processed the reads anew with MiXCR; each CDR3 protein has one entry. The table lists tens of thousands of distinct CDR3 sequences, 20% to 25% of them singletons, with 9.5% to 15% in the top ten. The sample in question was PBMCs, obtained after low-dose radiotherapy plus immunotherapy. The receptors derive from a female donor with ovarian cancer.

This clonotype was observed a handful of times. An end of the junction differs from the germline gene, which may be a read error. V is TRBV7-2 and J is TRBJ2-3; 13 positions agree with TRBD2. The CDR3 runs to 13 residues. Germline V gives CDR1 SGHTA, CDR2 FQGNSA. In DNA, the CDR3 is TGTGCCAGCATTCAAGGACTAGCGGGGGCCCTACATTTT. Residues: CASIQGLAGALHF.

This clonotype occurred many times. This chain joins TRBV10-2 and TRBJ2-5; 7 bases align to TRBD2. Germline V CDR1 and CDR2: WSHSY, SAAADI. Trimming took 6 bases from V and 4 from J; bases not matched to a gene: 8. The CDR3 is 14 residues long. The CDR3 protein is CASRVSGGGETQYF. As DNA, the CDR3 is TGCGCCAGCAGGGTTTCGGGGGGAGGAGAGACCCAGTACTTC.

In this sample, this clonotype turned up many times. The gene calls are TRBV7-2 and TRBJ2-3; perhaps TRBD2 as D (5 bases). This CDR3 has 12 amino acids. Germline V gene lookup returns CDR1 SGHTA and CDR2 FQGNSA. Between the trimmed V and J ends, which lost 2 bases and 6 bases, there was a span of 6 bases. DNA for the CDR3: TGTGCCAGCAGCTTAACGGGGGATACGCAGTATTTT. Residues: CASSLTGDTQYF.

This clonotype has a count of ten or more. The CDR3 nucleotides read TGTGCCAGCAGCCCGCGACTCACCACTGAAGCTTTCTTT. It yields the protein CASSPRLTTEAFF. The chain links TRBV3-1 to TRBJ1-1; D unresolved. The CDR3 loop spans 13 amino acids. The ends were cut back, 4 bases at V and 4 bases at J, with 10 bases in the middle. Germline values: CDR1 LGHDT, CDR2 YNNKEL (reference sequence).

This clonotype was seen at least ten times. The chain employs TRBV13 and TRBJ1-1; D is perhaps TRBD1 (5 bases). This CDR3 has 17 amino acids. Germline CDR1 and CDR2: PRHDT and FYEKMQ (reference sequence). With 5 bases removed from V and 1 base from J, the gap between germline ends came to 20 bases. The CDR3 coding sequence is TGTGCCAGCAGCACCAGGCCCCCAGGGAGGGGGAACACTGAAGCTTTCTTT. It yields the protein CASSTRPPGRGNTEAFF.

This clonotype was seen a handful of times. V usage is TRBV5-1 and J usage is TRBJ1-3; a possible D gene is TRBD1 (6 bases). From germline, CDR1 is SGHRS and CDR2 YFSETQ. This CDR3 is built from 17 residues. V dropped 2 bases and J dropped 2 bases, with 17 bases sitting between them. CDR3 in amino acids: CASSFTSTGVTGNTIYF. In nucleotides, the CDR3 is TGCGCCAGCAGCTTTACTTCGACAGGAGTAACTGGAAACACCATATATTTT.

This clonotype has at least ten counts. The V and J genes are TRBV19 and TRBJ2-6; no clear D gene. Between the trimmed V and J ends, which lost 7 bases and 0 bases, there was a span of 10 bases. The CDR3 loop spans 15 amino acids. The germline V gene encodes CDR1 LNHDA and CDR2 SQIVND (reference sequence). As DNA, the CDR3 is TGTGCCAGTAAAAACGACCTCTCTGGGGCCAACGTCCTGACTTTC. This translates into CASKNDLSGANVLTF.

This clonotype was recorded at least ten times. The chain recombines TRBV7-2 with TRBJ2-2; 10 bases agree with TRBD1. Looked up from germline, CDR1 is SGHTA and CDR2 is FQGNSA. CDR3 length: 17 residues. V gave up 6 bases and J gave up 4 bases; unmatched junction bases: 11. The CDR3 DNA follows: TGTGCCAGCAGGAGTTCCTGGGGACAGGGGACCACCGGGGAGCTGTTTTTT. Protein: CASRSSWGQGTTGELFF.

This clonotype was observed many times. The V call is TRBV24-1, the J call TRBJ1-2; D not certain. The CDR3 length is 13 residues. The germline V and J ends were trimmed by 3 bases and 8 bases, with 12 bases remaining between them. CDR1 and CDR2 (germline): KGHDR, SFDVKD. In DNA form, the CDR3 reads TGTGCCACCAGTGATACACGGGCCAGCGGCTACACCTTC. It is translated as CATSDTRASGYTF.

This clonotype was picked up many times. V usage is TRBV7-8 and J usage is TRBJ2-7; 7 bases fit TRBD2. The V gene end was trimmed by 2 bases and the J gene end by 2 bases; junction bases not matched to a gene: 3. Germline-derived CDR1 and CDR2 are SGHVS and FQNEAQ. The CDR3 is made up of 14 amino acids. CDR3 in amino acids: CASSLPGGTYEQYF. The CDR3 region has the DNA TGTGCCAGCAGCTTACCGGGAGGTACCTACGAGCAGTACTTC.

The chain uses TRBV27 and TRBJ2-3; no firm D call. CDR1 MNHEY and CDR2 SMNVEV come from the germline V gene (reference sequence). The CDR3 has 14 residues. Trimming removed 3 bases from V and 1 base from J, with 8 bases in between. The CDR3 DNA follows: TGTGCCAGCAGTTTTGATGGGGGCACAGATACGCAGTATTTT. Protein sequence: CASSFDGGTDTQYF.

This clonotype showed up many times. The rearrangement links TRBV19 to TRBJ1-2, with 9 bases matching TRBD1. CDR1 is LNHDA and CDR2 is SQIVND in the germline V gene (reference sequence). V lost 8 bases to trimming and J lost 8 bases; unmatched junction nucleotides: 12. CDR3 length: 14 residues. Here the CDR3 reads CASVAGTGLGGYTF. The CDR3 bases are TGTGCCAGTGTCGCCGGGACAGGGTTGGGAGGCTACACCTTC.

The rearrangement links TRBV7-8 to TRBJ1-1, with 7 bases identical to TRBD1. V was pared by 5 bases and J by 7 bases, with 16 bases of the junction left unmatched. The length of the CDR3 is 16 residues. Germline CDR1 and CDR2: SGHVS and FQNEAQ. This chain's CDR3 is CASSHGKGALALEAFF. The DNA of the CDR3 is TGTGCCAGCAGCCATGGAAAGGGGGCATTGGCCCTTGAAGCTTTCTTT. Based on the CDR3 plus reference TRBV7-8 and TRBJ1-1, the full variable domain is GAGVSQSPRYKVAKRGQDVALRCDPISGHVSLFWYQQALGQGPEFLTYFQNEAQLDKSGLPSDRFFAERPEGSVSTLKIQRTQQEDSAVYLCASSHGKGALALEAFFGQGTRLTVV.

This clonotype showed up many times. The chain has TRBV20-1 and TRBJ2-7, with TRBD2 identical over 8 bases. The CDR3 totals 14 residues. V lost 3 bases, J lost 3 bases, and 7 bases stayed unmatched. Germline assignment: CDR1 DFQATT and CDR2 SNEGSKA (reference sequence). The CDR3 DNA reads TGCAGTGCTAGTTGGGCGGGGGGCATCTACGAGCAGTACTTC. Amino acid sequence: CSASWAGGIYEQYF.

Turning to this clonotype: The DNA is omitted, as the CDR3 cannot be located on it reliably, and the CDR3 follows TCRdb's listing. The chain carries TRBV2 and TRBJ2-2. Germline V gene lookup returns CDR1 SNHLY and CDR2 FYNNEI. The CDR3 is made up of 15 amino acids, end residues included. Here the CDR3 reads CASMGSSNTGELFFF.

The CDR3 coding sequence is TGTGCCAGCAGGAGGGGACAGGAGGACGAAAAACTGTTTTTT. As protein: CASRRGQEDEKLFF. This chain uses TRBV2 with TRBJ1-4; 8 bases fit TRBD1. Germline values: CDR1 SNHLY, CDR2 FYNNEI. V lost 6 bases, J lost 8 bases, and 8 bases stayed unmatched. This CDR3 region has 14 residues.

In this sample, this clonotype turned up many times. V and J are TRBV6-2 or TRBV6-3 and TRBJ2-7; D unclear. V shed 6 bases and J shed 1 base, with 13 bases lying between them. CDR1 and CDR2 (germline): MNHEY, SVGEGT. The CDR3 loop spans 14 amino acids. CDR3 residues: CASRLRARSYEQYF. CDR3 sequence (DNA): TGTGCCAGCAGGCTTCGGGCGAGATCCTACGAGCAGTACTTC.

This clonotype was observed many times. The rearrangement uses TRBV29-1 and TRBJ2-1; D not certain. The CDR3 runs to 16 residues. The V and J ends lost 7 bases and 6 bases respectively, with 25 bases between them. The germline V gene has CDR1 SQVTM and CDR2 ANQGSEA. CDR3 bases: TGCAGCGCTAGTGCAAAGGTGGCCTCCTTCTCCAATGAGCAGTTCTTC. This sequence encodes CSASAKVASFSNEQFF.

This clonotype has more than one count but fewer than ten. This chain uses TRBV5-6 with TRBJ1-2; 10 bases align to TRBD1. The germline V gene encodes CDR1 SGHDT and CDR2 YYEEEE. CDR3 length: 13 amino acids. J was trimmed by 7 bases and V by 4 bases; bases with no gene match: 4. CDR3 in amino acids: CASSPRDRGGYTF. CDR3 DNA sequence: TGTGCCAGCAGCCCCCGGGACAGGGGTGGCTACACCTTC.

The table lists this clonotype with many counts. The CDR3 protein is CASSFAGPSNYGYTF. DNA of the CDR3: TGTGCCAGCAGTTTCGCAGGGCCGTCAAACTATGGCTACACCTTC. The chain has TRBV12-3 or TRBV12-4 and TRBJ1-2, with a weak D call TRBD1 (5 bases). This CDR3 is built from 15 residues. The V and J ends lost 3 bases and 2 bases respectively, with 13 bases between them.

This clonotype came up many times. The V call is TRBV21-1, the J call TRBJ1-5; TRBD1 is taken as the D call from the table, unchecked against the DNA. TRBV21-1 is a pseudogene locus. The CDR3 length is 13 residues. Written as DNA, the CDR3 is TGTGCCAGGCAGACAGGGGGCAATCAGCCCCAGCATTTT. Amino acid sequence: CARQTGGNQPQHF.

The chain recombines TRBV6-2 or TRBV6-3 with TRBJ2-2; 11 bases line up with TRBD2. The CDR3 runs 16 residues. J lost 5 bases, V lost 6 bases, and 8 bases had no gene match. Germline V gives CDR1 MNHEY, CDR2 SVGEGT. CDR3 nucleotides: TGTGCCAGCAGCTTAACCGGGACTAGCGGAACCGGGGAGCTGTTTTTT. This encodes CASSLTGTSGTGELFF.

This clonotype was seen ten or more times. This rearrangement joins TRBV2 to TRBJ1-1, with D unresolved. Trimming cost V 4 bases and J 5 bases, with 8 bases left between them. CDR1 and CDR2 (germline): SNHLY, FYNNEI. CDR3 size: 12 residues. The chain's CDR3 is CASSVTGTEAFF. Here the CDR3 DNA reads TGTGCCAGCAGTGTAACGGGAACTGAAGCTTTCTTT.

V and J are TRBV7-2 and TRBJ2-1; possibly TRBD2 for D (6 bases). The CDR3 totals 12 residues. With 5 bases removed from V and 9 bases from J, the gap between germline ends came to 11 bases. The germline gives CDR1 SGHTA, CDR2 FQGNSA. The CDR3 DNA reads as TGTGCCAGCAGCCGGGAGAGGGGTGAGCAGTTCTTC. As protein: CASSRERGEQFF.

About this clonotype itself: A far bigger clonotype differs at one base, so this is likely a read error. This chain joins TRBV9 and TRBJ1-1; perhaps TRBD1 as D (6 bases). Germline V gene lookup returns CDR1 SGDLS and CDR2 YYNGEE. The ends were cut back, 5 bases at V and 4 bases at J, with 18 bases in the middle. This CDR3 is built from 15 residues. CDR3 sequence: CASRVGSPGATEAFF. The CDR3 coding sequence is TGTGCCAGCAGAGTTGGCAGTCCAGGGGCCACTGAAGCTTTCTTT.

This clonotype was found many times. The gene calls are TRBV7-2 and TRBJ2-5; TRBD2 matches at 8 bases. Germline V gene lookup returns CDR1 SGHTA and CDR2 FQGNSA. This CDR3 has 18 residues. Trimming took 5 bases from V and 5 from J; bases not matched to a gene: 19. The CDR3, as DNA: TGTGCCAGCAGCGCGGGGGGTGCTGGGCCGTCCTGGGGCGAGACCCAGTACTTC. It encodes CASSAGGAGPSWGETQYF.

The sample holds a few counts of this clonotype. The chain links TRBV19 to TRBJ1-1; D remains ambiguous. CDR1 is LNHDA and CDR2 is SQIVND in the germline V gene (reference sequence). Trimming took off 6 bases at V and 0 bases at J, with 8 bases between the two ends. The CDR3 runs 13 residues. The CDR3 reads CASSPDMNTEAFF. The CDR3, as DNA: TGTGCCAGTAGCCCTGACATGAACACTGAAGCTTTCTTT.

This clonotype was detected many times. The J gene is TRBJ2-5, the V gene TRBV18; tentative D call: TRBD2 (6 bases). V was clipped by 3 bases and J by 5 bases, with 10 bases between them. In germline, CDR1 is KGHSH, CDR2 LQKENI. The CDR3 covers 13 residues. CDR3 sequence reads: CASSPRDFETQYF. CDR3 coding DNA: TGTGCCAGCTCACCCCGGGACTTCGAGACCCAGTACTTC.

The sample holds many counts of this clonotype. The chain recombines TRBV12-3 or TRBV12-4 with TRBJ1-5, with D unresolved. Trimming removed 5 bases from V and 9 bases from J, with 11 bases in between. The CDR3 length is 12 residues. CDR3: CASSAQWRPQHF. The DNA for the CDR3 is TGTGCCAGCAGTGCCCAGTGGAGGCCCCAGCATTTT.

This clonotype was observed many times. The rearrangement joins TRBV30 to TRBJ2-1, with D possibly being TRBD2 (5 bases). V was trimmed by 1 base and J by 2 bases, leaving 6 bases between them. This CDR3 is 13 amino acids long. Germline CDR1 and CDR2: GTSNPN and SVGIG (reference sequence). DNA of the CDR3: TGTGCCTGGAGTGGTAGCGCCTACAATGAGCAGTTCTTC. It codes for CAWSGSAYNEQFF.